This entry lists 31 T cell receptor beta chains sequenced from one sample in a study of T cell changes during pregnancy in multiple sclerosis. Data came from immunoSEQ multiplex PCR; TCRdb stores just in-frame clones and leaves some out. The sample yields 80,000 or so clones, 92% seen once. Sequenced here: peripheral blood, sampled before pregnancy. Receptors originate from a female donor with multiple sclerosis, enrolled in a pregnancy study.

This clone was detected only a few times. This chain uses TRBV5-1 with TRBJ1-6; 7 positions agree with TRBD1. The CDR3 consists of 15 residues. Germline V lookup: CDR1 SGHRS, CDR2 YFSETQ. V lost 1 base, J lost 7 bases, and 5 bases stayed unmatched. CDR3 DNA: TGCGCCAGCAGCTTGACGGGACAGACAAATTCACCCCTCCACTTT. This encodes CASSLTGQTNSPLHF. Drawing the rest from reference TRBV5-1 and TRBJ1-6, the complete variable domain is KAGVTQTPRYLIKTRGQQVTLSCSPISGHRSVSWYQQTPGQGLQFLFEYFSETQRNKGNFPGRFSGRQFSNSRSEMNVSTLELGDSALYLCASSLTGQTNSPLHFGNGTRLTVT.

This clone was counted a few times. V is TRBV5-1 and J is TRBJ1-1, with 7 bases matching TRBD1. This CDR3 is 13 amino acids long. CDR1 and CDR2 (germline): SGHRS, YFSETQ. J was trimmed by 3 bases and V by 4 bases; bases with no gene match: 3. The chain's CDR3 is CASSPDRDTEAFF. CDR3 nucleotide sequence: TGCGCCAGCAGCCCTGACAGGGACACTGAAGCTTTCTTT. Based on the CDR3 plus reference TRBV5-1 and TRBJ1-1, the full variable domain is KAGVTQTPRYLIKTRGQQVTLSCSPISGHRSVSWYQQTPGQGLQFLFEYFSETQRNKGNFPGRFSGRQFSNSRSEMNVSTLELGDSALYLCASSPDRDTEAFFGQGTRLTVV.

The chain recombines TRBV6-5 with TRBJ1-1; 10 bases are a match to TRBD1. The junction had 9 bases not matched to a gene; V was cut back by 6 bases and J by 11 bases. CDR1 is MNHEY, CDR2 SVGAGI, per germline. CDR3 length: 13 residues. As DNA, the CDR3 is TGTGCCAGCAGCAGACCGGGACAGGGGCGTGCTTTCTTT. Translating gives CASSRPGQGRAFF.

V usage is TRBV5-6 and J usage is TRBJ2-2; TRBD1 is a possible D gene (5 bases). The V gene lost 0 bases and the J gene lost 5 bases, with 11 bases spanning the gap. The germline CDR1 and CDR2 sequences are SGHDT and YYEEEE. The CDR3 contains 15 residues. This CDR3 reads CASSLGRDGTGELFF. The CDR3 nucleotides read TGTGCCAGCAGCTTGGGCAGGGATGGGACCGGGGAGCTGTTTTTT.

V gene TRBV18 combines with J gene TRBJ2-7; 8 bases are shared with TRBD1. V lost 3 bases and J lost 2; bases outside the gene matches: 6. CDR1 and CDR2 from the germline V gene are KGHSH and LQKENI. The length of the CDR3 is 15 residues. The DNA for the CDR3 is TGTGCCAGCTCACCCCGGACAGGGCTCACCTACGAGCAGTACTTC. Residues: CASSPRTGLTYEQYF.

This chain connects TRBV18 to TRBJ2-7; 14 bases map to TRBD2. CDR1 and CDR2 from the germline V gene are KGHSH and LQKENI. Trimming removed 3 bases from V and 4 bases from J; junction bases left unmatched: 11. This CDR3 comprises 18 residues. CDR3 residues: CASSPVPGLAGALYEQYF. The CDR3 DNA is TGTGCCAGCTCACCTGTCCCGGGACTAGCGGGAGCACTTTACGAGCAGTACTTC.

The rearrangement joins TRBV15 to TRBJ2-2, with 11 bases lining up with TRBD1. Germline CDR1 reads LNHNV; CDR2 reads YYDKDF (reference sequence). J gave up 7 bases and V 6 bases, and 7 bases lay outside the gene matches. CDR3 length: 15 residues. CDR3 residues: CATSWDRGIIGELFF. DNA for the CDR3: TGTGCCACCAGTTGGGACAGGGGGATCATCGGGGAGCTGTTTTTT.

This chain links TRBV27 with TRBJ2-7; maybe TRBD1 (5 bases). CDR3 size: 12 residues. Deletions cut 6 bases from V and 2 bases from J, with 8 bases between. CDR1 and CDR2 from the germline V gene are MNHEY and SMNVEV (reference sequence). CDR3 nucleotide sequence: TGTGCCAGCAGGCAGGGCCCCTACGAGCAGTACTTC. The encoded protein is CASRQGPYEQYF.

V is TRBV4-2 and J is TRBJ1-5, with a weak D call TRBD1 (5 bases). V gave up 3 bases and J gave up 0 bases, with 18 bases separating them. The length of the CDR3 is 18 residues. Germline V CDR1 and CDR2: LGHNA, YNFKEQ. The CDR3 bases are TGTGCCAGCAGCCAGGCTAGCGGGGGGGGATATAGCAATCAGCCCCAGCATTTT. As protein: CASSQASGGGYSNQPQHF.

The chain has TRBV13 and TRBJ1-2; D ambiguous. Germline V CDR1 and CDR2: PRHDT, FYEKMQ (reference sequence). V gave up 3 bases and J gave up 0 bases, with 8 bases separating them. This CDR3 is 14 amino acids long. CDR3 protein: CASSLAGTNYGYTF. In DNA form, the CDR3 reads TGTGCCAGCAGCTTGGCCGGGACTAACTATGGCTACACCTTC.

V and J are TRBV7-9 and TRBJ2-7, with D possibly being TRBD2 (5 bases). V lost 5 bases and J lost 5, with 13 bases in between. CDR1 is SEHNR and CDR2 is FQNEAQ in the germline V gene (reference sequence). This CDR3 comprises 13 residues. In nucleotides, the CDR3 is TGTGCCAGCAGCCCCCCGGTCGGGGACGAGCAGTACTTC. Its translation is CASSPPVGDEQYF.

The CDR3 DNA sequence: TGCAGCGTCCTAGGCTTTAATGAAAAACTGTTTTTT. The encoded protein is CSVLGFNEKLFF. The V call is TRBV29-1, the J call TRBJ1-4; D is uncertain. The CDR3 spans 12 residues. Germline lookup yields CDR1 SQVTM and CDR2 ANQGSEA. Trimming took off 6 bases at V and 4 bases at J, with 9 bases between the two ends.

The gene calls are TRBV13 and TRBJ1-2; TRBD1 matches at 7 bases. The ends lost 6 bases at V and 8 bases at J; junction bases unmatched: 24. CDR3 size: 18 residues. CDR1 is PRHDT, CDR2 FYEKMQ, per germline (reference sequence). The CDR3 is CASRFSLLQRGRVLGYTF. The CDR3 DNA sequence: TGTGCCAGCAGGTTTTCCCTACTGCAAAGGGGGCGCGTCTTAGGCTACACCTTC. The whole variable domain, filled in from reference TRBV13 and TRBJ1-2, reads AAGVIQSPRHLIKEKRETATLKCYPIPRHDTVYWYQQGPGQDPQFLISFYEKMQSDKGSIPDRFSAQQFSDYHSELNMSSLELGDSALYFCASRFSLLQRGRVLGYTFGSGTRLTVV.

The chain carries TRBV2 and TRBJ2-1; 8 nucleotides line up with TRBD2. V trimming: 7 bases; J trimming: 10 bases; junction bases outside the gene matches: 12. The length of the CDR3 is 14 residues. Per the germline V gene, CDR1 is SNHLY and CDR2 is FYNNEI. This CDR3 is CASTGERGGSEQFF. The CDR3 bases are TGTGCCAGCACGGGGGAACGGGGGGGCTCGGAGCAGTTCTTC.

V and J are TRBV5-8 and TRBJ2-6, with 8 positions matching TRBD1. This CDR3 is built from 19 residues. Unmatched junction bases numbered 9, after V lost 0 bases and J lost 1 base. Looked up from germline, CDR1 is SGHTS and CDR2 is YDEGEE. CDR3 protein: CASSLVGRGHGSGANVLTF. The CDR3 DNA reads as TGTGCCAGCAGCTTGGTGGGCAGGGGGCACGGATCTGGGGCCAACGTCCTGACTTTC.

J is TRBJ1-2 and V is TRBV23-1, with TRBD1 as a possible D gene (6 bases). TRBV23-1 is reported as an ORF; its role is uncertain. Trimming took off 8 bases at V and 3 bases at J, with 34 bases between the two ends. This CDR3 spans 20 amino acids. The CDR3 region has the DNA TGCGCCAGCCCCAACCCCGAGACAGGCAGGAGATCAGCTTGTGACTATGGCTACACCTTC. This gives the protein CASPNPETGRRSACDYGYTF.

This chain links TRBV6-6 with TRBJ1-1; 8 positions agree with TRBD1. This CDR3 has 15 residues. The junction had 5 bases not matched to a gene; V was cut back by 5 bases and J by 0 bases. Per the germline V gene, CDR1 is MNHNY and CDR2 is SVGAGI (reference sequence). CDR3 loop: CASSPRTGMNTEAFF. CDR3 sequence (DNA): TGTGCCAGCAGTCCACGGACAGGGATGAACACTGAAGCTTTCTTT.

The V call is TRBV27, the J call TRBJ2-1; TRBD1 agrees at 7 bases. Germline CDR1 reads MNHEY; CDR2 reads SMNVEV (reference sequence). This CDR3 spans 15 amino acids. V gave up 4 bases and J gave up 10 bases; unmatched junction bases: 13. In DNA, the CDR3 is TGTGCCAGCAGTTCGAGACAGGGAAGTTCTAGGGAGCAGTTCTTC. Translating gives CASSSRQGSSREQFF.

This clone was found once. The chain uses TRBV14 and TRBJ2-7; tentative D call: TRBD1 (6 bases). The V gene's germline CDR1 is SGHDN and CDR2 FVKESK. V was pared by 0 bases and J by 4 bases, with 13 bases between. The length of the CDR3 is 15 residues. The chain's CDR3 is CASSQDSQGMYEQYF. CDR3 DNA: TGTGCCAGCAGCCAAGATTCGCAGGGGATGTACGAGCAGTACTTC.

This clone appeared a single time. The chain employs TRBV6-1 and TRBJ2-1; 11 bases fit TRBD2. The CDR3 covers 14 residues. CDR1 MNHNS and CDR2 SASEGT come from the germline V gene. V was pared by 5 bases and J by 9 bases, with 6 bases of the junction left unmatched. CDR3 bases: TGTGCCAGCAGTAATAGCGGGGGGGCCTCTGAGCAGTTCTTC. Translation: CASSNSGGASEQFF.

This chain uses TRBV7-9 with TRBJ1-1; TRBD1 might be the D (5 bases). Germline lookup yields CDR1 SEHNR and CDR2 FQNEAQ (reference sequence). Trimming took 2 bases from V and 4 from J, leaving 11 bases between them. The CDR3 runs to 14 residues. CDR3 nucleotide sequence: TGTGCCAGCAGCTTATCTCAGGGTGGCACTGAAGCTTTCTTT. It encodes CASSLSQGGTEAFF.

On this clone itself: A junction boundary mismatches the germline segment, possibly from a read error. The CDR3 here is CASSLKFGFRDRILF. CDR3 DNA sequence: TGTGCCAGCAGTTTAAAATTTGGGTTTCGGGACAGGATCCTTTTT. The rearrangement joins TRBV27 to TRBJ1-4, with 8 positions matching TRBD1. The CDR3 contains 15 residues. CDR1 MNHEY and CDR2 SMNVEV come from the germline V gene (reference sequence).

The chain links TRBV27 to TRBJ1-2; possibly TRBD1 for D (5 bases). Germline V CDR1 and CDR2: MNHEY, SMNVEV (reference sequence). The CDR3 consists of 14 residues. V shed 5 bases and J shed 0 bases, with 10 bases lying between them. The CDR3 spells CASSPKGANYGYTF. For the CDR3, the DNA is TGTGCCAGCAGTCCTAAAGGGGCTAACTATGGCTACACCTTC.

This chain links TRBV14 with TRBJ2-7; 7 positions agree with TRBD2. CDR1 SGHDN and CDR2 FVKESK come from the germline V gene. The CDR3 sequence is 12 residues long. After removal of 0 bases from V and 12 bases from J, the junction contained 5 bases not matched to a gene. DNA for the CDR3: TGTGCCAGCAGCCAAGATCGGGGAGGGACGTACTTC. As protein: CASSQDRGGTYF.

The CDR3 here is CAARAGNTEAFF. CDR3 DNA: TGCGCCGCGAGGGCGGGGAACACTGAAGCTTTCTTT. The chain combines TRBV29-1 with TRBJ1-1; D gene uncertain. CDR3 size: 12 residues. Germline V CDR1 and CDR2: SQVTM, ANQGSEA.

The rearrangement links TRBV13 to TRBJ1-2; the D gene is possibly TRBD1 (6 bases). V was cut by 1 base and J by 6 bases, with 18 bases left in between. The CDR3 is 16 amino acids. Germline CDR1 and CDR2: PRHDT and FYEKMQ (reference sequence). This CDR3 is CASSLARQTYRDGYTF. The CDR3, as DNA: TGTGCCAGCAGCTTAGCACGGCAGACCTACAGGGATGGCTACACCTTC.

The chain combines TRBV13 with TRBJ2-7; 10 positions agree with TRBD2. After removal of 0 bases from V and 4 bases from J, the junction contained 6 bases not matched to a gene. The V gene's germline CDR1 is PRHDT and CDR2 FYEKMQ (reference sequence). The CDR3 has 16 residues. The CDR3 protein is CASSLGLAGAKYEQYF. The DNA for the CDR3 is TGTGCCAGCAGCTTAGGCCTAGCGGGGGCCAAATACGAGCAGTACTTC. Together with reference TRBV13 and TRBJ2-7, the CDR3 gives the full variable domain: AAGVIQSPRHLIKEKRETATLKCYPIPRHDTVYWYQQGPGQDPQFLISFYEKMQSDKGSIPDRFSAQQFSDYHSELNMSSLELGDSALYFCASSLGLAGAKYEQYFGPGTRLTVT.

The chain carries TRBV9 and TRBJ1-3; D remains unclear. Germline lookup yields CDR1 SGDLS and CDR2 YYNGEE. This CDR3 is built from 18 residues. V was trimmed by 0 bases and J by 0 bases, leaving 16 bases between them. CDR3 sequence (DNA): TGTGCCAGCAGCGTAGGGAGCGTCGATTTGGACTCTGGAAACACCATATATTTT. Translating gives CASSVGSVDLDSGNTIYF.

The rearrangement uses TRBV7-9 and TRBJ1-3; weak D call: TRBD1 (6 bases). Trimming removed 1 base at V and 4 bases at J, with 11 bases between. This CDR3 region has 15 residues. Germline V gives CDR1 SEHNR, CDR2 FQNEAQ (reference sequence). Here the CDR3 reads CASSLGAGAGNTIYF. In DNA, the CDR3 is TGTGCCAGCAGCTTAGGGGCAGGGGCCGGAAACACCATATATTTT.

This sequence joins TRBV7-9 and TRBJ2-2, with TRBD1 as a possible D gene (6 bases). Deletions cut 10 bases from V and 2 bases from J, with 11 bases between. The CDR3 sequence is 13 residues long. Germline CDR1 and CDR2: SEHNR and FQNEAQ (reference sequence). CDR3 amino acids: CATRDTNTGELFF. In DNA form, the CDR3 reads TGTGCCACGAGGGACACTAACACCGGGGAGCTGTTTTTT.

The gene calls are TRBV7-9 and TRBJ2-2; D remains unclear. The CDR3 contains 11 residues. Per the germline V gene, CDR1 is SEHNR and CDR2 is FQNEAQ (reference sequence). Trimming removed 5 bases from V and 11 bases from J, with 9 bases in between. As DNA, the CDR3 is TGTGCCAGCAGCACTTATTACGAGCTGTTTTTT. This translates into CASSTYYELFF.